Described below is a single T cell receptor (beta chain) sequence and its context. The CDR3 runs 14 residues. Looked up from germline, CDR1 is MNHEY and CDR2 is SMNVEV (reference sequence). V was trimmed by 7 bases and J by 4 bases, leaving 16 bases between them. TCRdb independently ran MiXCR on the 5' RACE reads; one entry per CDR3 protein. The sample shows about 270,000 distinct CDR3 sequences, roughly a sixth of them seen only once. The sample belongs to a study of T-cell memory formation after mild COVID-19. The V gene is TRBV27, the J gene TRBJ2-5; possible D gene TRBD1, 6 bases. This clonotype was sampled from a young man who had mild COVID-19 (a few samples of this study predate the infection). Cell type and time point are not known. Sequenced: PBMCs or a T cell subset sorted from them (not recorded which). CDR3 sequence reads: CASTSVWGRETQYF. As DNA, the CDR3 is TGTGCCAGCACCTCCGTGTGGGGGCGAGAGACCCAGTACTTC.